The 2 T cell receptor beta chains presented below share a single source sample, sequenced in a study of cytomegalovirus exposure and HLA in healthy donors. Only in-frame clones appear in the TCRdb table, and some are missing; sequencing was by immunoSEQ multiplex PCR. Here the sample spans roughly 220,000 clones, 80% to 95% being singletons. The sequenced material came from PBMCs. The receptors here all came from a woman younger than 35 in good health and CMV-seronegative.

The chain has TRBV30 and TRBJ1-2; no reliable D call. The CDR3 is made up of 15 amino acids. Per the germline V gene, CDR1 is GTSNPN and CDR2 is SVGIG (reference sequence). The V and J ends lost 3 bases and 3 bases respectively, with 17 bases between them. In DNA, the CDR3 is TGTGCCTGGAGCGCCGGGGTCCTGCGGCACTATGGCTACACCTTC. Protein product: CAWSAGVLRHYGYTF. The full variable domain, its missing parts supplied by reference TRBV30 and TRBJ1-2, is SQTIHQWPATLVQPVGSPLSLECTVEGTSNPNLYWYRQAAGRGLQLLFYSVGIGQISSEVPQNLSASRPQDRQFILSSKKLLLSDSGFYLCAWSAGVLRHYGYTFGSGTRLTVV.

This clone was observed once. The V gene is TRBV4-1, the J gene TRBJ2-1; 11 positions match TRBD2. The CDR3 has 14 residues. Trimming cost V 3 bases and J 6 bases; bases outside gene matches: 1. Germline V lookup: CDR1 MGHRA, CDR2 YSYEKL. CDR3 bases: TGCGCCAGCAGCCAGACTAGCGGGACCAATGAGCAGTTCTTC. It specifies CASSQTSGTNEQFF.